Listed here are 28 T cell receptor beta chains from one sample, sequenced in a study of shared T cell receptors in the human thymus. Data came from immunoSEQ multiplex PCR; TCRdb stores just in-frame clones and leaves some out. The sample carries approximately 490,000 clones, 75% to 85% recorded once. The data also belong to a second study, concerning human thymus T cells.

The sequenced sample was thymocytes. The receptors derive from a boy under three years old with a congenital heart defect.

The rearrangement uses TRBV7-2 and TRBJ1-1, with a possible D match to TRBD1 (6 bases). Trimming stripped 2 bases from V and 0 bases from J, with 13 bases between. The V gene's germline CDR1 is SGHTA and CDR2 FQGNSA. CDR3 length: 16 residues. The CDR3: CASSLRPGQLNTEAFF. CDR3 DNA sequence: TGTGCCAGCAGCTTACGCCCTGGACAGCTGAACACTGAAGCTTTCTTT.

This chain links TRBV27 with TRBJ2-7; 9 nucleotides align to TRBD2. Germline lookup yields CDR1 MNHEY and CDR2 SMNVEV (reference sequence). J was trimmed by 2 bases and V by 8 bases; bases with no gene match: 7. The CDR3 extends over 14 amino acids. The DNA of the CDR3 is TGTGCCAGCGGGAGCGGGAGGCCCCCCTACGAGCAGTACTTC. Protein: CASGSGRPPYEQYF.

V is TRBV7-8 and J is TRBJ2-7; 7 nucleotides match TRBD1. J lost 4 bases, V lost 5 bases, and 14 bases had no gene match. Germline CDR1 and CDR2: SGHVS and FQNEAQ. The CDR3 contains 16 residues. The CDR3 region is CASSQDRRQGEYEQYF. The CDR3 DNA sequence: TGTGCCAGCAGCCAAGACCGGAGGCAGGGGGAATACGAGCAGTACTTC.

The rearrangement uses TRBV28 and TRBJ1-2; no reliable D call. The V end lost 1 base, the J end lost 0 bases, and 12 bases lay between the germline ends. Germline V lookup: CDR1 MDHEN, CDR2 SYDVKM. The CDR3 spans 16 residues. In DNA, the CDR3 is TGTGCCAGCAGTTTATCTCCGACGGGGACTAACTATGGCTACACCTTC. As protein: CASSLSPTGTNYGYTF.

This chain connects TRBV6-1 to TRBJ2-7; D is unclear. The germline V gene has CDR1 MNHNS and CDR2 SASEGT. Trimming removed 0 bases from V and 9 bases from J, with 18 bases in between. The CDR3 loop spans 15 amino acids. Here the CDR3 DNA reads TGTGCCAGCAGTGAAGCTGAAACAGTCAGCCGCCGGCAGTACTTC. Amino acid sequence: CASSEAETVSRRQYF.

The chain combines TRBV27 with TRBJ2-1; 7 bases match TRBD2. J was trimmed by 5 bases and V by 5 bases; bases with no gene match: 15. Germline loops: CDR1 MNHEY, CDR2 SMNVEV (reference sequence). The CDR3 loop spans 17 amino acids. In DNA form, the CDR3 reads TGTGCCAGCAGTCTACCCTTGGGGGGAGGGCCAAACAATGAGCAGTTCTTC. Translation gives CASSLPLGGGPNNEQFF.

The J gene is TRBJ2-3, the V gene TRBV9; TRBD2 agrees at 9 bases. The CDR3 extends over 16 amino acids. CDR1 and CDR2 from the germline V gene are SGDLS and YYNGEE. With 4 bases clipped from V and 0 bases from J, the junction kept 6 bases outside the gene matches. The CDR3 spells CASSFRTSDSTDTQYF. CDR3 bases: TGTGCCAGCAGCTTCCGGACTAGCGACAGCACAGATACGCAGTATTTT. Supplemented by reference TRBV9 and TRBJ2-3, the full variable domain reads DSGVTQTPKHLITATGQRVTLRCSPRSGDLSVYWYQQSLDQGLQFLIQYYNGEERAKGNILERFSAQQFPDLHSELNLSSLELGDSALYFCASSFRTSDSTDTQYFGPGTRLTVL.

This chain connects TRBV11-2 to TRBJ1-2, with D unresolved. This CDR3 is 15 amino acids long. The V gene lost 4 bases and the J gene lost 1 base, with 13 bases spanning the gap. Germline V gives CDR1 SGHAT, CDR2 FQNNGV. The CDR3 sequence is CASSSQAYSNYGYTF. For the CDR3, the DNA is TGTGCCAGCAGCTCCCAGGCGTACAGTAACTATGGCTACACCTTC.

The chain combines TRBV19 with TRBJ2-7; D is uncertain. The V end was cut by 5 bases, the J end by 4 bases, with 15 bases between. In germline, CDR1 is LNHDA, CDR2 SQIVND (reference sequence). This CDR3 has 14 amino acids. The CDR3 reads CASSPSLRRYEQYF. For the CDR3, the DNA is TGTGCCAGTAGTCCTAGTCTTCGGCGGTACGAGCAGTACTTC.

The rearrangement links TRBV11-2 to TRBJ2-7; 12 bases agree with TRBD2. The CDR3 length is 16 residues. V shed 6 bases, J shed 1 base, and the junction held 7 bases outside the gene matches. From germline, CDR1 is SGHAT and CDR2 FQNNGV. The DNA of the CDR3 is TGTGCCAGCAGTCCCTCACTAGCGGGAGGTTCCTACGAGCAGTACTTC. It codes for CASSPSLAGGSYEQYF.

CDR3 sequence (DNA): TGTGCCACCAGCCGCGGACAGGACGAGTTTTATAGCAATCAGCCCCAGCATTTT. As protein: CATSRGQDEFYSNQPQHF. The chain joins TRBV15 to TRBJ1-5; 7 bases match TRBD1. The germline CDR1 and CDR2 sequences are LNHNV and YYDKDF (reference sequence). Germline trimming cut 5 bases from V and 0 bases from J; bases unmatched to any gene: 13. This CDR3 has 18 residues.

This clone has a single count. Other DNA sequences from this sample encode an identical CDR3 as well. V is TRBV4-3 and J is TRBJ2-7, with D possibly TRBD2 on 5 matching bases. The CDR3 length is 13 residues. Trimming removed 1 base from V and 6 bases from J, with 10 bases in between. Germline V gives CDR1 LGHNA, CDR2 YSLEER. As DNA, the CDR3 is TGCGCCAGCAGCCAAGGCCTGGCGGGCGAGCAGTACTTC. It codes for CASSQGLAGEQYF.

CDR3 bases: TGTGCAAGTCGCTTGATCTGGGACTACCAGATGCCCTACGAGCAGTACTTC. It yields the protein CASRLIWDYQMPYEQYF. The rearrangement uses TRBV12-2 and TRBJ2-7; whether TRBD2, the table's D call, matches the DNA was not checked. TRBV12-2 represents a pseudogene. CDR3 size: 17 residues.

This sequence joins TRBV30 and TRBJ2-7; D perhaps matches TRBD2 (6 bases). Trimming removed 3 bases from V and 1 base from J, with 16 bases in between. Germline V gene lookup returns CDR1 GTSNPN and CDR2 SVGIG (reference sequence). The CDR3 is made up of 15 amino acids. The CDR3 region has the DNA TGTGCCTGGAGGGGCGAGCGGGTGGCATCCTACGAGCAGTACTTC. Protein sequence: CAWRGERVASYEQYF.

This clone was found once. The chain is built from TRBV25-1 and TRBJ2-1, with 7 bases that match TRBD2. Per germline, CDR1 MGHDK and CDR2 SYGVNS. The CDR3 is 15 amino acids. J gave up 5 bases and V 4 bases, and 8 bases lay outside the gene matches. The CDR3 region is CASSGSGTTHNEQFF. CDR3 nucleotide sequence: TGTGCCAGCAGTGGTTCCGGGACTACTCACAATGAGCAGTTCTTC. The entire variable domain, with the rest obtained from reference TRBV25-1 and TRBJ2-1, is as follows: EADIYQTPRYLVIGTGKKITLECSQTMGHDKMYWYQQDPGMELHLIHYSYGVNSTEKGDLSSESTVSRIRTEHFPLTLESARPSHTSQYLCASSGSGTTHNEQFFGPGTRLTVL.

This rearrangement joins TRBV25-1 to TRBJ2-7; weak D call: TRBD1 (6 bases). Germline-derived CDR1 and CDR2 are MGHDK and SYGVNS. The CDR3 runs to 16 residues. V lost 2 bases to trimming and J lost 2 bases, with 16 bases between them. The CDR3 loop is CASSEQVGGWTYEQYF. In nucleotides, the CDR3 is TGTGCCAGCAGTGAACAGGTTGGGGGCTGGACCTACGAGCAGTACTTC.

This chain's CDR3 is CASSQHGTSAYEQYF. CDR3 in DNA: TGTGCCAGCAGTCAGCATGGGACTAGCGCTTACGAGCAGTACTTC. The gene calls are TRBV5-5 and TRBJ2-7, with 10 nucleotides matching TRBD2. This CDR3 is 15 amino acids long. The trim removed 5 bases at V and 4 bases at J, leaving 9 bases unmatched. Germline CDR1 is SGHKS and CDR2 is YYEKEE (reference sequence).

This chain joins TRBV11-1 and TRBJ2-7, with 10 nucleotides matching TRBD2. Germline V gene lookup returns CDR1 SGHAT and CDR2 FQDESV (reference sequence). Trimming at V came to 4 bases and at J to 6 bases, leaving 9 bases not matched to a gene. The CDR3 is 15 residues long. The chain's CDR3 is CASSCGEAGGSEQYF. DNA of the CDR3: TGTGCCAGCAGCTGCGGGGAAGCGGGGGGGAGCGAGCAGTACTTC.

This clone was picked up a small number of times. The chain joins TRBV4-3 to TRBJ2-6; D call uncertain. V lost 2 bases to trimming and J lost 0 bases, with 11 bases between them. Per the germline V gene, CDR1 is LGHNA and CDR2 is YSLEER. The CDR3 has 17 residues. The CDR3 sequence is CASSQRTHGSGANVLTF. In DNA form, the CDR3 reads TGCGCCAGCAGCCAACGTACCCACGGCTCTGGGGCCAACGTCCTGACTTTC.

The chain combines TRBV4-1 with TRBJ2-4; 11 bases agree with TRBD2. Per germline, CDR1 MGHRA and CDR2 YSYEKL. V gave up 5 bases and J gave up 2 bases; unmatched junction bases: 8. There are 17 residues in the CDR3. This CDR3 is CASSDLAGGATKNIQYF. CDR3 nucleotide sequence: TGCGCCAGCAGCGATCTAGCGGGAGGTGCGACCAAAAACATTCAGTACTTC.

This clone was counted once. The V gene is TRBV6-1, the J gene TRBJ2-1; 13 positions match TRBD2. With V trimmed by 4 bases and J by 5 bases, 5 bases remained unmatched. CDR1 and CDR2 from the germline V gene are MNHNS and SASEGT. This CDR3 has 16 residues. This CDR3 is CASSGGLAGDHNEQFF. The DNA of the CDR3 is TGTGCCAGCAGTGGAGGACTAGCGGGAGATCACAATGAGCAGTTCTTC.

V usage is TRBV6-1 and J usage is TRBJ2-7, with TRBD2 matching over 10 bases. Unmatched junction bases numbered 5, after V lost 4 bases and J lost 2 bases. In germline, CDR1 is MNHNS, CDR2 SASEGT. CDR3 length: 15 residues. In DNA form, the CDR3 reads TGTGCCAGCAGTGCGCCGAGCGGGAGGGCCTACGAGCAGTACTTC. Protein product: CASSAPSGRAYEQYF.

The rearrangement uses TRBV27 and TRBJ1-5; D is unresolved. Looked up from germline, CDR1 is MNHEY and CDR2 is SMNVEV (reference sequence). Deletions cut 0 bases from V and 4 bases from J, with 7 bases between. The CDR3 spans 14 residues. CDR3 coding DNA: TGTGCCAGCAGTTTATCGAGAGGGAATCAGCCCCAGCATTTT. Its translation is CASSLSRGNQPQHF.

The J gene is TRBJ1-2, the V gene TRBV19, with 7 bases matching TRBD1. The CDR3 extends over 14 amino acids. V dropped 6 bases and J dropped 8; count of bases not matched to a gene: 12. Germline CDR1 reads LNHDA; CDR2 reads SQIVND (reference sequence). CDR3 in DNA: TGTGCCAGTAGCCCCGGGCAGGGGGGAACCGGCTACACCTTC. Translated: CASSPGQGGTGYTF.

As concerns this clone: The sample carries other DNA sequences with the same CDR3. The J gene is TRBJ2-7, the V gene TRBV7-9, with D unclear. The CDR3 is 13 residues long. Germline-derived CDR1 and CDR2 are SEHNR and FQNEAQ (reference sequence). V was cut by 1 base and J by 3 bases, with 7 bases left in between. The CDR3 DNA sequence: TGTGCCAGCAGCTTAGGGCCAGACTACGAGCAGTACTTC. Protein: CASSLGPDYEQYF.

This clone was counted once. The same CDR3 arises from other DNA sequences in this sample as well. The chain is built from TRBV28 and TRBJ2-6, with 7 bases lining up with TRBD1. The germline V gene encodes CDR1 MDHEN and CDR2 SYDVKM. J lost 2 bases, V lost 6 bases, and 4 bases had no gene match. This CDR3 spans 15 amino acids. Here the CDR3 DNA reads TGTGCCAGCAGCTCCGACAGGGCTGGGGCCAACGTCCTGACTTTC. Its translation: CASSSDRAGANVLTF.

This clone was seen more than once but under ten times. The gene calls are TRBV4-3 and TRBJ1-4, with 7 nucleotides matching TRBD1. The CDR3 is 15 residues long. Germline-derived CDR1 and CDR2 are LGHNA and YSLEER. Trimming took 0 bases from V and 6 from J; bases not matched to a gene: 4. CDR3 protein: CASSQELDRDEKLFF. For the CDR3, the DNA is TGCGCCAGCAGCCAAGAATTAGACAGGGATGAAAAACTGTTTTTT.

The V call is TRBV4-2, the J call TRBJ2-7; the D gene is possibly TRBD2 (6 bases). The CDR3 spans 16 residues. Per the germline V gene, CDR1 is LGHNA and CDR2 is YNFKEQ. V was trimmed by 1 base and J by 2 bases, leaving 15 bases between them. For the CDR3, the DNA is TGTGCCAGCAGCCAAGCCCCGGGAGAAACCCCCTACGAGCAGTACTTC. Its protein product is CASSQAPGETPYEQYF.